This T cell receptor beta chain came from a study of OX40 agonist ivuxolimab in advanced cancers. Libraries were prepared by immunoSEQ multiplex PCR; TCRdb keeps only in-frame clonotypes and omits some of them. In the table there are under 85,000 clones, around 87% of which are singletons. Germline-derived CDR1 and CDR2 are SNHLY and FYNNEI. The CDR3 loop spans 14 amino acids. Unmatched junction bases numbered 10, after V lost 5 bases and J lost 12 bases. This chain links TRBV2 with TRBJ1-4; TRBD1 matches 9 bases. Specimen: CD4+ or CD8+ T cells sorted from blood, collected in a trial of the OX40 agonist ivuxolimab. This TCR derives from an adult with an advanced solid tumor such as melanoma, head and neck, liver or kidney cancer. CDR3 residues: CASSTGTGTIQLFF. CDR3 coding DNA: TGTGCCAGCAGTACCGGGACAGGGACAATTCAACTGTTTTTT. Variable domain in full (rest from reference TRBV2 and TRBJ1-4): EPEVTQTPSHQVTQMGQEVILRCVPISNHLYFYWYRQILGQKVEFLVSFYNNEISEKSEIFDDQFSVERPDGSNFTLKIRSTKLEDSAMYFCASSTGTGTIQLFFGSGTQLSVL.